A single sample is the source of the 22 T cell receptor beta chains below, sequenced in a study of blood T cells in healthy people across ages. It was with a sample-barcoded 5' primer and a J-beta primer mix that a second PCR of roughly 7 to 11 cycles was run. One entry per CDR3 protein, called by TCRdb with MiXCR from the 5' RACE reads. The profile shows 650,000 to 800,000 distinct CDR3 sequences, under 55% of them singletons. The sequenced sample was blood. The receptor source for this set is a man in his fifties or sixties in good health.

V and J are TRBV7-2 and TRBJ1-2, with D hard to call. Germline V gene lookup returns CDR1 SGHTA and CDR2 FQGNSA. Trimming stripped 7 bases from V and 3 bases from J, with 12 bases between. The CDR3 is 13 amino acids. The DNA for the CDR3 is TGTGCCAGCACCCCACCCCCTTACTATGGCTACACCTTC. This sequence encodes CASTPPPYYGYTF.

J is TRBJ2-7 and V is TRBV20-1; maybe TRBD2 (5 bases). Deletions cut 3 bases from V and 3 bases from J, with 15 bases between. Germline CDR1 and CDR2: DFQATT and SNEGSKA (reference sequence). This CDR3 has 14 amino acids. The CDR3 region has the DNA TGCAGTGCTAGGTCAGGCGGGCCGATCTACGAGCAGTACTTC. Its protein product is CSARSGGPIYEQYF.

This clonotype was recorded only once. The CDR3 DNA follows: TGTGCCAGCAGTTTCTCGGGACAGTTATATCCCTACGAGCAGTACTTC. Its translation: CASSFSGQLYPYEQYF. The rearrangement links TRBV28 to TRBJ2-5, with TRBD1 matching 7 bases. The J call may be in error: the DNA end matches TRBJ2-7 better. CDR1 and CDR2 from the germline V gene are MDHEN and SYDVKM. There are 16 residues in the CDR3.

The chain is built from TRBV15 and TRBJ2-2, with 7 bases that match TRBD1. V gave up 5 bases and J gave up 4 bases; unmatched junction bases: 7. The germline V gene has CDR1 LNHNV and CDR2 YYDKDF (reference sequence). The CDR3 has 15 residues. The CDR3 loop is CATSQGVQITGELFF. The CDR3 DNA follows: TGTGCCACCAGCCAGGGGGTCCAAATCACCGGGGAGCTGTTTTTT.

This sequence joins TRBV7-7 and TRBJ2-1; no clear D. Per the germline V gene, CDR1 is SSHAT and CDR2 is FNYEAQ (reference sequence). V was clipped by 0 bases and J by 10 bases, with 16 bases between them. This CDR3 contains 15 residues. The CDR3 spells CASSLAGDRSTEQFF. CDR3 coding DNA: TGTGCCAGCAGCTTAGCCGGAGATCGCTCCACCGAGCAGTTCTTC.

CDR3 protein: CSARGGAGETQYF. CDR3 DNA: TGCAGTGCTAGAGGGGGAGCCGGGGAGACCCAGTACTTC. The V call is TRBV20-1, the J call TRBJ2-5, with D perhaps matching TRBD2 (5 bases). CDR1 and CDR2 (germline): DFQATT, SNEGSKA (reference sequence). V lost 1 base, J lost 5 bases, and 11 bases lay in between. This CDR3 has 13 residues.

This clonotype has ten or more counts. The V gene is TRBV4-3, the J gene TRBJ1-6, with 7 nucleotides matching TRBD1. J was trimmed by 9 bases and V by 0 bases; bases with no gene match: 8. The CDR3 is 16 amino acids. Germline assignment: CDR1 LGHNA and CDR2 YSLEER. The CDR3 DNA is TGCGCCAGCAGCCAAGACTGGGGACAGTTTTTTTCACCCCTCCACTTT. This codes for CASSQDWGQFFSPLHF.

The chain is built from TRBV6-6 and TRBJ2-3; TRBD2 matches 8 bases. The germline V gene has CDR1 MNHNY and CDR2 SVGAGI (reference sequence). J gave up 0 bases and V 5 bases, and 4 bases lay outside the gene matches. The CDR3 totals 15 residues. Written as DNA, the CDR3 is TGTGCCAGCAGTCGGGGGGGACAAAGCACAGATACGCAGTATTTT. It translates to CASSRGGQSTDTQYF.

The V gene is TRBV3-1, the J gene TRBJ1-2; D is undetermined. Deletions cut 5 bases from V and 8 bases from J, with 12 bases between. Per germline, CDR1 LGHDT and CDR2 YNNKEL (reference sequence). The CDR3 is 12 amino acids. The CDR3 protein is CASSFAEVGYTF. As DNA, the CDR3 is TGTGCCAGCAGCTTTGCCGAAGTCGGCTACACCTTC.

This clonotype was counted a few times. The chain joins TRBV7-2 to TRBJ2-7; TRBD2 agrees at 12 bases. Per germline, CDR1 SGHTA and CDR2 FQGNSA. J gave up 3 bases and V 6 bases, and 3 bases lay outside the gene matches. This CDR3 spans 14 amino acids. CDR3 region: CASRTLAGGYEQYF. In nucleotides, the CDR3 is TGTGCCAGCAGAACACTAGCGGGGGGCTACGAGCAGTACTTC. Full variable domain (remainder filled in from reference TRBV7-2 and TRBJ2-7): GAGVSQSPSNKVTEKGKDVELRCDPISGHTALYWYRQSLGQGLEFLIYFQGNSAPDKSGLPSDRFSAERTGGSVSTLTIQRTQQEDSAVYLCASRTLAGGYEQYFGPGTRLTVT.

CDR3 in DNA: TGTGCCAGCAGGGGACACGCTAACTCCTACAATGAGCAGTTCTTC. Translated: CASRGHANSYNEQFF. The V call is TRBV2, the J call TRBJ2-1, with D perhaps matching TRBD1 (6 bases). The germline V gene encodes CDR1 SNHLY and CDR2 FYNNEI. CDR3 length: 15 amino acids. Trimming took off 6 bases at V and 0 bases at J, with 12 bases between the two ends.

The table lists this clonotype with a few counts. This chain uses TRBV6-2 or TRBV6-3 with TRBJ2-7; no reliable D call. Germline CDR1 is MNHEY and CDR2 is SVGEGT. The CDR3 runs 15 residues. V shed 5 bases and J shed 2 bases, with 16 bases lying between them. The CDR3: CASSPGSYPTYEQYF. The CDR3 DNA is TGTGCCAGCAGTCCCGGGTCTTACCCAACCTACGAGCAGTACTTC.

Here the CDR3 DNA reads TGTGCCAGCAGCCAAGAAGACTTGGACACAGATACGCAGTATTTT. It yields the protein CASSQEDLDTDTQYF. The genes are TRBV7-8 and TRBJ2-3, with no clear D. Trimming took 5 bases from V and 2 from J, leaving 14 bases between them. Looked up from germline, CDR1 is SGHVS and CDR2 is FQNEAQ. The CDR3 spans 15 residues. Together with reference TRBV7-8 and TRBJ2-3, the CDR3 gives the full variable domain: GAGVSQSPRYKVAKRGQDVALRCDPISGHVSLFWYQQALGQGPEFLTYFQNEAQLDKSGLPSDRFFAERPEGSVSTLKIQRTQQEDSAVYLCASSQEDLDTDTQYFGPGTRLTVL.

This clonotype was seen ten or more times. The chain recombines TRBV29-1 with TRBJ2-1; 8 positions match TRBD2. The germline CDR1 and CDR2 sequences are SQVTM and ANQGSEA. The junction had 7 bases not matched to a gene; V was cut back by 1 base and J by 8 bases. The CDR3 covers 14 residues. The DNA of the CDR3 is TGCAGCGTTGAAGCTCCGGGGGGGGGCGATGAGCAGTTCTTC. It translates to CSVEAPGGGDEQFF.

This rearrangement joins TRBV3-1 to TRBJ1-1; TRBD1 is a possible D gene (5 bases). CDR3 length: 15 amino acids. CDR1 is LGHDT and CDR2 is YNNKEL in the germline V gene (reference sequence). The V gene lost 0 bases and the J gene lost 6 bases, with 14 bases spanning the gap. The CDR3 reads CASSQEGWRDPEAFF. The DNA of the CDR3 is TGTGCCAGCAGCCAAGAAGGATGGAGGGACCCTGAAGCTTTCTTT.

The CDR3 spells CASSQGPVGATNEKLFF. The CDR3 nucleotides are TGCGCCAGCAGCCAAGGGCCAGTAGGGGCAACTAATGAAAAACTGTTTTTT. The chain couples TRBV4-1 to TRBJ1-4; D may be TRBD1 (5 bases). The CDR3 is 17 residues long. V was trimmed by 1 base and J by 0 bases, leaving 12 bases between them. CDR1 and CDR2 (germline): MGHRA, YSYEKL.

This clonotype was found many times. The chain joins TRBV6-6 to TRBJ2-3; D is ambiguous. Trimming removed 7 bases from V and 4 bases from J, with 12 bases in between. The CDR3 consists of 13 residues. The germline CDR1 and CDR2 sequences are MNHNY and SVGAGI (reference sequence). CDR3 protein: CASKGNLADTQYF. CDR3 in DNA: TGTGCCAGCAAGGGTAACCTTGCAGATACGCAGTATTTT.

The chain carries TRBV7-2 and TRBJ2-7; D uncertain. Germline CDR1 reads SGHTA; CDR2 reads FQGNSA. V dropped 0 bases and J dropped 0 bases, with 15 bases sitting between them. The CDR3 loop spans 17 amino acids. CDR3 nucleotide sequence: TGTGCCAGCAGCTTAGCGGGATCAGGATTGAGCTCCTACGAGCAGTACTTC. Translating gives CASSLAGSGLSSYEQYF.

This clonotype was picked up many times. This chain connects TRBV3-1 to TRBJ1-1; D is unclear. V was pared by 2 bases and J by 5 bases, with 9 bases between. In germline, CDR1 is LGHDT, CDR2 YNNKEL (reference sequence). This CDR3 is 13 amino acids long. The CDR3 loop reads CASSQTQRTEAFF. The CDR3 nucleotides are TGTGCCAGCAGCCAAACCCAGAGAACTGAAGCTTTCTTT.

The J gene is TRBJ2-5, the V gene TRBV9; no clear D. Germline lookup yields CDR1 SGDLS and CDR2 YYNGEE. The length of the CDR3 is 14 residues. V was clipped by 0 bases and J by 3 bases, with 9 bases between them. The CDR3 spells CASSVGVPKETQYF. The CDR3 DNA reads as TGTGCCAGCAGCGTAGGAGTCCCAAAAGAGACCCAGTACTTC.

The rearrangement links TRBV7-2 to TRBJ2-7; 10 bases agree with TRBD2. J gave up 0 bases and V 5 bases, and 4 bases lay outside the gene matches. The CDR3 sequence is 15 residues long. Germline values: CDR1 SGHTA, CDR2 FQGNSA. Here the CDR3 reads CASSPGLAHSYEQYF. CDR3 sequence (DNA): TGTGCCAGCAGCCCGGGACTAGCGCACTCCTACGAGCAGTACTTC.

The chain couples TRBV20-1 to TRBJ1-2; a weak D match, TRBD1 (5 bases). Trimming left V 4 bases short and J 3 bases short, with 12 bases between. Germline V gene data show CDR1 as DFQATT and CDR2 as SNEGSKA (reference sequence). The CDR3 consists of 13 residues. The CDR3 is CSAKAGRDYGYTF. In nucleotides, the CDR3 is TGCAGTGCTAAGGCGGGGCGCGACTATGGCTACACCTTC.